This record looks at one TCR beta chain sequence and its context. Its specificity is not known. The data stem from a study of early T cells in non-severe SARS-CoV-2 infection. Looking at the study overall: Chains stayed unpaired after sequencing of bulk RNA from unsorted whole blood.

V was pared by 5 bases and J by 7 bases, with 15 bases between. This CDR3 has 13 residues. The germline gives CDR1 SEHNR, CDR2 FQNEAQ (reference sequence). Each single cDNA molecule received a unique molecular identifier. Each CDR3 protein gets one entry after TCRdb re-called the 5' RACE reads with MiXCR. This sample has approximately 97,000 distinct CDR3 sequences, with 11% found just once. Findings and limits, study-wide: Matching results from VDJdb favored anti-spike CD8 responses, leaving private and CD4 specificities undetected.

The sequence was obtained from an adult who was a healthcare worker with PCR-confirmed SARS-CoV-2 infection or an uninfected control (not recorded which). The chain joins TRBV7-9 to TRBJ2-7; D might be TRBD1 (7 bases). The sequences come from whole blood, collected at baseline. CDR3 DNA sequence: TGTGCCAGCAGCCAAACAGGGGCGGGGGAGCAGTACTTC. This translates into CASSQTGAGEQYF.